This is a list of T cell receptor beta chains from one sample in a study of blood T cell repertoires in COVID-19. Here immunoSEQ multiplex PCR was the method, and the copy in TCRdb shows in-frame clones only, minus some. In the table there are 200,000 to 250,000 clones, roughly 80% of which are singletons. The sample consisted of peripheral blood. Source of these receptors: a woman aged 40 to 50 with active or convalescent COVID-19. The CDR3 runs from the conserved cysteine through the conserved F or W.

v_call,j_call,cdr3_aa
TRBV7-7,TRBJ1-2,CASSPLRGYYGYTF
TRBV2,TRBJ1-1,CASTPQGAIEAFF
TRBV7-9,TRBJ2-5,CASSLNSGWETQYF
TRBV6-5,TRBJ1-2,CASSPGTANGYTF
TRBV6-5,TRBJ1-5,CASRQRPNSNQPQHF
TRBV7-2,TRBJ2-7,CASSLVFGGESEQYF
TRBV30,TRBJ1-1,CAWSVRENTEAFF
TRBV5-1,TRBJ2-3,CASSARQGGSTDTQYF
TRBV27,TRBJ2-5,CASRLTSGGQETQYF
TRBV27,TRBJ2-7,CASRMGGKGGYEQYF
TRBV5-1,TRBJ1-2,CASKREGYGYTF
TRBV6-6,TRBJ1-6,CASNLGQVNSPLHF
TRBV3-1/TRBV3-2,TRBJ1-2,CASSQDGGGYGYTF
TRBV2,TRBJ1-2,CASSDFSGLTRGYTF
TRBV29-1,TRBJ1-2,CSVEGREPYGYTF
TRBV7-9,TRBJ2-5,CASSSRPPGETQYF
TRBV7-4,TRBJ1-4,CASSLAPQGRLFF
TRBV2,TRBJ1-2,CASSEDGRGLNGYTF
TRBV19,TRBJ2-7,CASSIGLAAIYEQYF
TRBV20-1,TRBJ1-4,CSASGGVHEKLFF
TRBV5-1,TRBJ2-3,CASSLEGRHTDTQYF
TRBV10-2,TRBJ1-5,CASKDRDQPQHF
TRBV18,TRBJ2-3,CASSPTGPSTDTQYF
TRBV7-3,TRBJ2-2,CASSPAGNTGELFF